This section outlines one T cell receptor beta chain sequence together with its context. As yet, its antigen is unknown. Some clones are missing from TCRdb's copy, which holds only in-frame ones; the method was immunoSEQ multiplex PCR. This table has 35,000 to 40,000 clones, over 75% appearing once. This sample stems from a study of OX40 agonist ivuxolimab in advanced cancers. Study overall: Patients with prior anti-PD-1, anti-PD-L1 or anti-CTLA-4 therapy were eligible; less than 50% had some.

V lost 2 bases and J 6 bases, leaving 14 bases between the germline ends. This CDR3 spans 14 amino acids. CDR1 is SGHNT, CDR2 YYREEE, per germline (reference sequence). The study's findings and limits: At 0.1-3.0 mg/kg, partial responders had clonal expansion among the lowest observed. Averaging showed that CD8+ T cells had more expanded clones than CD4+ did. Certain nonresponders likewise exhibited a low normalized T-cell clonal expansion.

The gene calls are TRBV5-4 and TRBJ2-5; TRBD2 is a possible D gene (5 bases). This clonotype was sampled from an adult with an advanced solid tumor such as melanoma, head and neck, liver or kidney cancer. The input for sequencing was CD4+ or CD8+ T cells sorted from blood, taken in a trial of the OX40 agonist ivuxolimab. CDR3 sequence (DNA): TGTGCCAGCAGCTTTCGAGACTACAGTCAGACCCAGTACTTC. Its translation is CASSFRDYSQTQYF.